This T cell receptor (beta chain) derives from a study of regulatory T cells in long-lasting Graves disease. The time point is: newly diagnosed GD, antithyroid drugs for less than 3 months. Preparation of the TCR library used RNA extracted from PBMCs. Study-level results: Sample size was small, which may have lowered accuracy. Favored usage of TRBV28, TRBJ1-2 and TRBJ2-5 was recorded in persistent disease.

J lost 3 bases, V lost 6 bases, and 4 bases had no gene match. Germline V gives CDR1 SNHLY, CDR2 FYNNEI. This CDR3 contains 14 residues. This clonotype was counted many times. The antigen remains unidentified. Relying on iRepertoire HTBI primers and Arm-PCR of CDR3 regions, the team built TCR beta libraries. From the multiplex PCR reads, TCRdb called clonotypes with MiXCR, one entry per CDR3 protein. The sample contains 450,000 to 700,000 distinct CDR3 sequences, roughly 12% of which appear only once. This sample was also put to use in a study of T cells in Graves' hyperthyroidism and ophthalmopathy. That publication notes: TCR CDR3 regions were first amplified by RT-PCR with HTBI primers. Researchers found most expanded thyroid clonotypes above 0.001 in blood as well.

V is TRBV2 and J is TRBJ2-7; 11 nucleotides agree with TRBD1. The material was peripheral blood mononuclear cells (PBMCs), obtained at new diagnosis, from a patient treated with antithyroid drugs. This TCR came from a man aged 25-40 years with Graves disease. The CDR3 loop is CASRSGTGGYEQYF. The CDR3 coding sequence is TGTGCCAGCAGGTCCGGGACAGGGGGCTACGAGCAGTACTTC. Looking up the rest from reference TRBV2 and TRBJ2-7 gives the full variable domain: EPEVTQTPSHQVTQMGQEVILRCVPISNHLYFYWYRQILGQKVEFLVSFYNNEISEKSEIFDDQFSVERPDGSNFTLKIRSTKLEDSAMYFCASRSGTGGYEQYFGPGTRLTVT.